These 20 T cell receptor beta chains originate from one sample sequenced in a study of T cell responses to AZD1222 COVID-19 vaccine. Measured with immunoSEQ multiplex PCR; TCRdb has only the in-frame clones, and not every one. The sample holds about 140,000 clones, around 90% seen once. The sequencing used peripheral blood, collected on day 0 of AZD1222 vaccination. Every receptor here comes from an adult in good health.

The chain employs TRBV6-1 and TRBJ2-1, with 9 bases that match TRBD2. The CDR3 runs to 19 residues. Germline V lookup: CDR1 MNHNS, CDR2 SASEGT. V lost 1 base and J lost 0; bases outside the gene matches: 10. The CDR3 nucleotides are TGTGCCAGCAGTGAAGGGGGCGGGAGGGTACCGAGCTCCTACAATGAGCAGTTCTTC. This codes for CASSEGGGRVPSSYNEQFF.

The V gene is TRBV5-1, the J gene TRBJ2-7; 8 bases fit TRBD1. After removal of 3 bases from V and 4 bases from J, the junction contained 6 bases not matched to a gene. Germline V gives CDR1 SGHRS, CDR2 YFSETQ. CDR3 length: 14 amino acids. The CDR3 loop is CASSSWTGNYEQYF. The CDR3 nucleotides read TGCGCCAGCAGCTCCTGGACAGGGAATTACGAGCAGTACTTC.

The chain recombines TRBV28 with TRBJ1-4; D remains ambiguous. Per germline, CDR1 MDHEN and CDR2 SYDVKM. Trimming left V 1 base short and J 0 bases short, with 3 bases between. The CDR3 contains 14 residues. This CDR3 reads CASSLYATNEKLFF. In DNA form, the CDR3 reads TGTGCCAGCAGTTTATACGCAACTAATGAAAAACTGTTTTTT.

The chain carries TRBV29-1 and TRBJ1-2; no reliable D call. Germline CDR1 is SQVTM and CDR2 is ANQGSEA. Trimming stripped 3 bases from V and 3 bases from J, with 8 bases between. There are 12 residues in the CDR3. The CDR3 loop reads CSVDGMDYGYTF. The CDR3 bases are TGCAGCGTTGACGGTATGGACTATGGCTACACCTTC.

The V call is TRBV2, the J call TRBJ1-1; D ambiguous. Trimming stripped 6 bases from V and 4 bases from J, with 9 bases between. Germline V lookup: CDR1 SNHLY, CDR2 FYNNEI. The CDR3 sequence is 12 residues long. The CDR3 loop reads CASRPLSTEAFF. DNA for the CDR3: TGTGCCAGCAGGCCCTTATCCACTGAAGCTTTCTTT. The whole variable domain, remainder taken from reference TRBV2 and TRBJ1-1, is EPEVTQTPSHQVTQMGQEVILRCVPISNHLYFYWYRQILGQKVEFLVSFYNNEISEKSEIFDDQFSVERPDGSNFTLKIRSTKLEDSAMYFCASRPLSTEAFFGQGTRLTVV.

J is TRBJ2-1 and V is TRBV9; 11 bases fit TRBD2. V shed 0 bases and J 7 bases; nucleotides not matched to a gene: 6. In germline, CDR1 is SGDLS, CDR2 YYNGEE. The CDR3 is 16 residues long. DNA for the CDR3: TGTGCCAGCAGCGTAGGCACTAGCGGGAGTGGAAATGAGCAGTTCTTC. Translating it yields CASSVGTSGSGNEQFF.

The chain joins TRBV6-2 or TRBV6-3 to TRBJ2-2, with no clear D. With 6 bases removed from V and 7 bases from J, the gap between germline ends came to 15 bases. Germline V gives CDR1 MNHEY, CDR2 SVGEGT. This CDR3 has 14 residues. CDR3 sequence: CASSPPLGLGELFF. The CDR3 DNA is TGTGCCAGCAGCCCCCCCCTAGGGCTCGGGGAGCTGTTTTTT.

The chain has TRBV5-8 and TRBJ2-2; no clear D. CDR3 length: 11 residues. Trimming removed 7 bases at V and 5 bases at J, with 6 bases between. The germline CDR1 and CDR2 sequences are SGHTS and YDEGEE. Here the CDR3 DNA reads TGTGCCAGCGCTGCTACCGGGGAGCTGTTTTTT. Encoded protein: CASAATGELFF.

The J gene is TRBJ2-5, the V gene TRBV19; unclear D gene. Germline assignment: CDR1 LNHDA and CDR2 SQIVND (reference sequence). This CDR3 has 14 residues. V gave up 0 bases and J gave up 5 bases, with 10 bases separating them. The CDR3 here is CASSIEEDGETQYF. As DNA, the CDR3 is TGTGCCAGTAGTATAGAAGAGGATGGGGAGACCCAGTACTTC.

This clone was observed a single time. Written as DNA, the CDR3 is TGTGCCAGCAGGATGGAATACTCTGGAAACACCATATATTTT. It is translated as CASRMEYSGNTIYF. V is TRBV6-4 and J is TRBJ1-3; D gene uncertain. Deletions cut 6 bases from V and 0 bases from J, with 9 bases between. The germline V gene encodes CDR1 MRHNA and CDR2 SNTAGT. The CDR3 is made up of 14 amino acids.

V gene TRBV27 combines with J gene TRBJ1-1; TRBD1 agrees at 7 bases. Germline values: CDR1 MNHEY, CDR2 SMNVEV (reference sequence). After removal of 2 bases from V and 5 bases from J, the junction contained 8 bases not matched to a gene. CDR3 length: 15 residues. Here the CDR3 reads CASSLAQTGRTEAFF. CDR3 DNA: TGTGCCAGCAGTTTAGCCCAGACAGGGCGTACTGAAGCTTTCTTT.

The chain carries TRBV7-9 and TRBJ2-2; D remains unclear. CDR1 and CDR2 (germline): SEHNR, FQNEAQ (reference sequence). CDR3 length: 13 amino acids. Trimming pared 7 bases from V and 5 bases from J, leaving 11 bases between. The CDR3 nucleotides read TGTGCCAGCAACTCCGACTTGACCGGGGAGCTGTTTTTT. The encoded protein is CASNSDLTGELFF.

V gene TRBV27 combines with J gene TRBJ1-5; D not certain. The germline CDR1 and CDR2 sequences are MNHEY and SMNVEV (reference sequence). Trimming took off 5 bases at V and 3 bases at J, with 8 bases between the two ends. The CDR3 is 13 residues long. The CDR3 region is CASSLGYNQPQHF. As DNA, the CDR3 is TGTGCCAGCAGTCTTGGTTACAATCAGCCCCAGCATTTT.

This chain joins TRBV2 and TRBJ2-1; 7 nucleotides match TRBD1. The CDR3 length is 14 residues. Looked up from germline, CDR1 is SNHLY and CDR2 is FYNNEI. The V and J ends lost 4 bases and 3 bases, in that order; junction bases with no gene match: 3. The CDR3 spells CASSVRDSYNEQFF. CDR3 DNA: TGTGCCAGCAGTGTCCGGGACAGCTACAATGAGCAGTTCTTC.

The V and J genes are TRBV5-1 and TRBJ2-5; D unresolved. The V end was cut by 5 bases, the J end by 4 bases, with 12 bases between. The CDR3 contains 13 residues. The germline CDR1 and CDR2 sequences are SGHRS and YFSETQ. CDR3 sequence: CASRSALLETQYF. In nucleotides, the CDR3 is TGCGCCAGCAGGTCTGCGCTACTAGAGACCCAGTACTTC.

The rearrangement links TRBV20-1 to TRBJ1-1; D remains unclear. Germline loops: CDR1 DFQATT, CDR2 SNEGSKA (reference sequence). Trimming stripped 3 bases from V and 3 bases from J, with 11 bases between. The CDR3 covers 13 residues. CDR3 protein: CSASGMEDTEAFF. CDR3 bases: TGCAGTGCTAGTGGGATGGAGGACACTGAAGCTTTCTTT.

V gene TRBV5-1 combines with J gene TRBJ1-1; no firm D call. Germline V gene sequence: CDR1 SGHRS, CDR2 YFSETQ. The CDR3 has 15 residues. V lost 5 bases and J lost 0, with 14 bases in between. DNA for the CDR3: TGCGCCAGCAGTGAGTTTTCCGCCCTGAACACTGAAGCTTTCTTT. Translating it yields CASSEFSALNTEAFF.

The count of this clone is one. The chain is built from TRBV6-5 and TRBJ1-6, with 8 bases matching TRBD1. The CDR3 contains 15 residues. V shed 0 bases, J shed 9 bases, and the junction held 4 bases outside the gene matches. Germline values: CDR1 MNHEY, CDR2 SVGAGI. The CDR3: CASSYSATGVSPLHF. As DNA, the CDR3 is TGTGCCAGCAGTTACTCAGCGACAGGGGTTTCACCCCTCCACTTT.

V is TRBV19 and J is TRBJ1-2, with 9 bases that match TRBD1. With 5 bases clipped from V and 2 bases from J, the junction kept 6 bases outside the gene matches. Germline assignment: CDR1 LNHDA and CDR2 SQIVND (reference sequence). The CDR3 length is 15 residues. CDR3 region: CASSDPGQGNYGYTF. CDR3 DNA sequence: TGTGCCAGTAGTGATCCGGGACAGGGCAACTATGGCTACACCTTC.

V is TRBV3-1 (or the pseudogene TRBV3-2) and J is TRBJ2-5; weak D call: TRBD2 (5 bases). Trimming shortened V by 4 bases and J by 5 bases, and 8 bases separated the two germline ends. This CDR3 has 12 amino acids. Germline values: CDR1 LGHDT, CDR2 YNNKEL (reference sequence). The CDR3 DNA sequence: TGTGCCAGCAGCCGGACTCGTGAGACCCAGTACTTC. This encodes CASSRTRETQYF.